This passage covers 29 T cell receptor beta chains from one sample sequenced in a study of shared clonotypes between healthy human individuals. Here immunoSEQ multiplex PCR was the method, and the copy in TCRdb shows in-frame clones only, minus some. The sample yields around 2.5 million clones, approximately 93% seen once. Specimen: naive CD4+ T cells from PBMCs. As for subset: CD45RA+ positively selected. The receptors derive from a man in his late teens or twenties in good health. Some clones in this sample may be carry-over from other donors' samples.

The V gene is TRBV27, the J gene TRBJ2-1, with 7 bases lining up with TRBD2. The CDR3 extends over 13 amino acids. Germline CDR1 reads MNHEY; CDR2 reads SMNVEV (reference sequence). The V gene end was trimmed by 5 bases and the J gene end by 9 bases; junction bases not matched to a gene: 7. CDR3 protein: CASSIAASGEQFF. The CDR3 DNA reads TGTGCCAGCAGTATAGCCGCTAGCGGTGAGCAGTTCTTC.

The rearrangement links TRBV6-1 to TRBJ1-2; D may be TRBD1 (5 bases). This CDR3 region has 15 residues. The germline V and J ends were trimmed by 7 bases and 6 bases, with 21 bases remaining between them. CDR1 and CDR2 from the germline V gene are MNHNS and SASEGT. Written as DNA, the CDR3 is TGTGCCAGCACTTTCCTTCAGGGAAAAGGGGATGGCTACACCTTC. Residues: CASTFLQGKGDGYTF.

This chain joins TRBV28 and TRBJ1-5, with 7 bases aligning to TRBD1. Per the germline V gene, CDR1 is MDHEN and CDR2 is SYDVKM. After removal of 7 bases from V and 3 bases from J, the junction contained 9 bases not matched to a gene. The CDR3 covers 15 residues. The CDR3 spells CASTQAGGDNQPQHF. For the CDR3, the DNA is TGTGCCAGCACCCAGGCAGGGGGAGACAATCAGCCCCAGCATTTT.

The gene calls are TRBV6-6 and TRBJ2-7; D is undetermined. Per germline, CDR1 MNHNY and CDR2 SVGAGI (reference sequence). This CDR3 has 11 amino acids. V gave up 0 bases and J gave up 11 bases, with 8 bases separating them. The CDR3 here is CASSYSGWEYF. The CDR3, as DNA: TGTGCCAGCAGTTACTCGGGTTGGGAGTACTTC.

The CDR3 loop reads CASSPTGLAGFLPKTQYF. The CDR3 bases are TGTGCCAGCTCACCAACGGGACTAGCGGGATTCCTTCCAAAGACCCAGTACTTC. The chain is built from TRBV18 and TRBJ2-5; 13 nucleotides agree with TRBD2. Germline V CDR1 and CDR2: KGHSH, LQKENI. This CDR3 contains 18 residues. With V trimmed by 2 bases and J by 6 bases, 12 bases remained unmatched.

This chain uses TRBV29-1 with TRBJ2-6; the D is unclear. CDR1 SQVTM and CDR2 ANQGSEA come from the germline V gene. The CDR3 is made up of 14 amino acids. Trimming shortened V by 5 bases and J by 1 base, and 9 bases separated the two germline ends. CDR3 coding DNA: TGCAGCGTTTTCGTGGCGTCTGGGGCCAACGTCCTGACTTTC. As protein: CSVFVASGANVLTF.

The chain uses TRBV6-1 and TRBJ1-1; D might be TRBD1 (5 bases). Trimming stripped 5 bases from V and 3 bases from J, with 10 bases between. The CDR3 runs to 13 residues. Germline CDR1 MNHNS, CDR2 SASEGT. The CDR3 loop is CASSNRQYTEAFF. The CDR3 DNA follows: TGTGCCAGCAGTAACAGACAGTACACTGAAGCTTTCTTT.

The chain links TRBV20-1 to TRBJ2-1; D not resolved. V was cut by 4 bases and J by 8 bases, with 9 bases left in between. There are 11 residues in the CDR3. Germline CDR1 DFQATT, CDR2 SNEGSKA (reference sequence). The CDR3 coding sequence is TGCAGTGCTATCCCAGAGGATGAGCAGTTCTTC. Translation: CSAIPEDEQFF.

Worth noting for this clone: At the DNA level, this CDR3 is encoded by other sequences in the same sample as well. J is TRBJ2-1 and V is TRBV7-8; 8 positions agree with TRBD2. CDR1 is SGHVS, CDR2 FQNEAQ, per germline. After removal of 2 bases from V and 1 base from J, the junction contained 1 base not matched to a gene. This CDR3 spans 15 amino acids. CDR3 DNA sequence: TGTGCCAGCAGCTTATTAGCGGGGTCCTACAATGAGCAGTTCTTC. Its translation is CASSLLAGSYNEQFF. Looking up the rest from reference TRBV7-8 and TRBJ2-1 gives the full variable domain: GAGVSQSPRYKVAKRGQDVALRCDPISGHVSLFWYQQALGQGPEFLTYFQNEAQLDKSGLPSDRFFAERPEGSVSTLKIQRTQQEDSAVYLCASSLLAGSYNEQFFGPGTRLTVL.

This clone was picked up a small number of times. The chain uses TRBV19 and TRBJ1-1; D is ambiguous. Germline CDR1 is LNHDA and CDR2 is SQIVND (reference sequence). The ends were cut back, 6 bases at V and 1 base at J, with 15 bases in the middle. The CDR3 consists of 15 residues. CDR3 protein: CASRSSGPQNTEAFF. The CDR3 DNA sequence: TGTGCCAGTAGAAGTTCCGGGCCACAGAACACTGAAGCTTTCTTT.

The genes are TRBV28 and TRBJ1-3, with unresolved D. V was clipped by 3 bases and J by 2 bases, with 8 bases between them. Germline-derived CDR1 and CDR2 are MDHEN and SYDVKM. This CDR3 has 14 amino acids. Here the CDR3 DNA reads TGTGCCAGCAGTTTCGAGGGAGCTGGAAACACCATATATTTT. Protein sequence: CASSFEGAGNTIYF.

The V gene is TRBV7-2, the J gene TRBJ2-5, with unresolved D. The J call may not be correct, given that the DNA end is closer to TRBJ2-7. The CDR3 spans 14 residues. The germline V gene has CDR1 SGHTA and CDR2 FQGNSA. CDR3 bases: TGTGCCAGCAGCCCTCGGACGGCCTCCTACGAGCAGTACTTC. It encodes CASSPRTASYEQYF.

The J gene is TRBJ2-5, the V gene TRBV5-4; no clear D gene. Germline CDR1 is SGHNT and CDR2 is YYREEE (reference sequence). The CDR3 extends over 12 amino acids. Trimming pared 2 bases from V and 0 bases from J, leaving 2 bases between. CDR3 residues: CASSFYQETQYF. CDR3 sequence (DNA): TGTGCCAGCAGCTTTTACCAAGAGACCCAGTACTTC.

This chain joins TRBV25-1 and TRBJ1-2, with no clear D. This CDR3 has 12 amino acids. Deletions cut 0 bases from V and 1 base from J, with 0 bases between. CDR1 is MGHDK and CDR2 is SYGVNS in the germline V gene. The CDR3 region is CASSEYNYGYTF. The CDR3 DNA is TGTGCCAGCAGTGAATATAACTATGGCTACACCTTC.

V and J are TRBV29-1 and TRBJ2-1, with TRBD1 matching 10 bases. V dropped 6 bases and J dropped 5; count of bases not matched to a gene: 7. Germline V gives CDR1 SQVTM, CDR2 ANQGSEA. The CDR3 contains 14 residues. This CDR3 is CSVRDRGPHNEQFF. The CDR3 coding sequence is TGCAGCGTCAGAGACAGGGGGCCCCACAATGAGCAGTTCTTC.

The chain has TRBV14 and TRBJ2-1; 12 positions match TRBD2. This CDR3 region has 16 residues. Germline CDR1 is SGHDN and CDR2 is FVKESK. Unmatched junction bases numbered 5, after V lost 4 bases and J lost 4 bases. The CDR3 region has the DNA TGTGCCAGCAGCCGCCAAACTAGCGGGAGGTACAATGAGCAGTTCTTC. It is translated as CASSRQTSGRYNEQFF.

The rearrangement uses TRBV7-2 and TRBJ2-1; the D gene is possibly TRBD1 (5 bases). CDR3 size: 17 residues. Germline V gene lookup returns CDR1 SGHTA and CDR2 FQGNSA. The germline V and J ends were trimmed by 1 base and 7 bases, with 20 bases remaining between them. CDR3 DNA sequence: TGTGCCAGCAGCTTAGGATTTTGGGGCGTTGGCGTGAATGAGCAGTTCTTC. Translated, it gives CASSLGFWGVGVNEQFF.

This chain connects TRBV6-1 to TRBJ1-5; 8 bases line up with TRBD1. The CDR3 runs to 14 residues. In germline, CDR1 is MNHNS, CDR2 SASEGT. J lost 4 bases, V lost 7 bases, and 6 bases had no gene match. The CDR3 here is CASNLGTGNQPQHF. The CDR3 nucleotides read TGTGCCAGCAATCTAGGGACAGGAAATCAGCCCCAGCATTTT.

This chain uses TRBV19 with TRBJ2-7; D is unclear. This CDR3 has 14 amino acids. CDR1 and CDR2 (germline): LNHDA, SQIVND (reference sequence). The V and J ends lost 6 bases and 3 bases respectively, with 15 bases between them. The CDR3 here is CASSRTSSLYEQYF. The CDR3 DNA reads as TGTGCCAGTAGCCGGACCTCCTCCCTCTACGAGCAGTACTTC.

The genes are TRBV28 and TRBJ2-5, with TRBD1 identical over 8 bases. The germline V gene has CDR1 MDHEN and CDR2 SYDVKM. V gave up 5 bases and J gave up 4 bases; unmatched junction bases: 12. The CDR3 loop spans 16 amino acids. CDR3 sequence reads: CASSTHRDRGRETQYF. CDR3 nucleotides: TGTGCCAGCAGTACCCACCGAGACAGGGGACGAGAGACCCAGTACTTC.

V usage is TRBV7-9 and J usage is TRBJ1-1; perhaps TRBD1 as D (5 bases). The germline V gene encodes CDR1 SEHNR and CDR2 FQNEAQ (reference sequence). The CDR3 runs to 14 residues. Deletions cut 7 bases from V and 4 bases from J, with 16 bases between. The CDR3 DNA is TGTGCCAGCACCCCCTCGGGGGGACCCACTGAAGCTTTCTTT. Translated, it gives CASTPSGGPTEAFF.

For the CDR3, the DNA is TGTGCCAGTAGTCCCTGGACTAGCGGGAGATCAGATACGCAGTATTTT. It is translated as CASSPWTSGRSDTQYF. The V gene is TRBV19, the J gene TRBJ2-3; 13 bases align to TRBD2. CDR3 length: 16 amino acids. V gave up 5 bases and J gave up 4 bases; unmatched junction bases: 6. The germline V gene encodes CDR1 LNHDA and CDR2 SQIVND (reference sequence). Looking up the rest from reference TRBV19 and TRBJ2-3 gives the full variable domain: DGGITQSPKYLFRKEGQNVTLSCEQNLNHDAMYWYRQDPGQGLRLIYYSQIVNDFQKGDIAEGYSVSREKKESFPLTVTSAQKNPTAFYLCASSPWTSGRSDTQYFGPGTRLTVL.

This sequence joins TRBV4-3 and TRBJ1-5; D is undetermined. The V gene's germline CDR1 is LGHNA and CDR2 YSLEER. This CDR3 has 14 amino acids. V lost 0 bases, J lost 6 bases, and 9 bases lay in between. CDR3 protein: CASSQDAGVQPQHF. The CDR3 bases are TGCGCCAGCAGCCAAGATGCCGGGGTTCAGCCCCAGCATTTT.

The chain carries TRBV15 and TRBJ2-7; 7 bases map to TRBD1. Trimming at V came to 2 bases and at J to 10 bases, leaving 5 bases not matched to a gene. The CDR3 runs 12 residues. Per the germline V gene, CDR1 is LNHNV and CDR2 is YYDKDF (reference sequence). The CDR3 coding sequence is TGTGCCACCAGCAGACGACAGGGTGGACAGTACTTC. Encoded protein: CATSRRQGGQYF. Together with reference TRBV15 and TRBJ2-7, the CDR3 gives the full variable domain: DAMVIQNPRYQVTQFGKPVTLSCSQTLNHNVMYWYQQKSSQAPKLLFHYYDKDFNNEADTPDNFQSRRPNTSFCFLDIRSPGLGDTAMYLCATSRRQGGQYFGPGTRLTVT.

A word on this clone: Other DNA sequences within the sample encode an identical CDR3. The CDR3 nucleotides are TGCGCCAGCAGCTTGATAGCGGGAGGGTCCAATGAGCAGTTCTTC. It is translated as CASSLIAGGSNEQFF. The chain joins TRBV5-1 to TRBJ2-1; 11 bases fit TRBD2. The CDR3 is 15 amino acids. Germline V gives CDR1 SGHRS, CDR2 YFSETQ. V shed 1 base, J shed 6 bases, and the junction held 3 bases outside the gene matches.

The V gene is TRBV14, the J gene TRBJ1-1; 8 bases align to TRBD1. The CDR3 loop spans 16 amino acids. In germline, CDR1 is SGHDN, CDR2 FVKESK. Trimming cost V 4 bases and J 0 bases; bases outside gene matches: 7. CDR3: CASSPFRTGLNTEAFF. CDR3 DNA: TGTGCCAGCAGCCCCTTTAGGACAGGGCTGAACACTGAAGCTTTCTTT.

The chain employs TRBV4-2 and TRBJ1-5, with D unclear. Per germline, CDR1 LGHNA and CDR2 YNFKEQ. V was trimmed by 1 base and J by 0 bases, leaving 7 bases between them. CDR3 length: 15 residues. The chain's CDR3 is CASSQGADSNQPQHF. The DNA for the CDR3 is TGTGCCAGCAGCCAAGGTGCGGATAGCAATCAGCCCCAGCATTTT.

The rearrangement joins TRBV27 to TRBJ2-7; 8 bases are a match to TRBD1. The CDR3 runs 12 residues. The J segment lost 9 bases and the V segment lost 11 bases, leaving 12 bases of the junction unmatched. CDR1 is MNHEY, CDR2 SMNVEV, per germline (reference sequence). The CDR3, as DNA: TGTGCCGACACAGGGGGGAACCTAGTGCAGTACTTC. It encodes CADTGGNLVQYF.

This clone showed up just once. The J gene is TRBJ2-5, the V gene TRBV10-2; D is undetermined. This CDR3 spans 11 amino acids. CDR1 and CDR2 from the germline V gene are WSHSY and SAAADI. V lost 10 bases and J 5 bases, leaving 11 bases between the germline ends. CDR3 in DNA: TGCGCCACCGGATGGGCGGAGACCCAGTACTTC. Residues: CATGWAETQYF.